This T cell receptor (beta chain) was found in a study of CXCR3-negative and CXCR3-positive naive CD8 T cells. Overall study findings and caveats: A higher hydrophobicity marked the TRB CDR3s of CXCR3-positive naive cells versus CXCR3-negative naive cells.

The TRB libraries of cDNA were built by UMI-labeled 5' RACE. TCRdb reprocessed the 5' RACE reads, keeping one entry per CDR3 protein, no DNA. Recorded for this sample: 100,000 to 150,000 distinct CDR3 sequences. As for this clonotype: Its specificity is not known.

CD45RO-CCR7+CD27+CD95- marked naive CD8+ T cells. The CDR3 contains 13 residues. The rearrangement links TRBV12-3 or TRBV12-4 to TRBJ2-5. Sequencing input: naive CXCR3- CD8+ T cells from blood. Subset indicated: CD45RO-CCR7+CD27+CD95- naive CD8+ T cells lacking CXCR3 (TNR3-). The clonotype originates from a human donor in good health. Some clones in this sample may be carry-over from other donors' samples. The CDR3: CASSLVSQETQYF.